The 27 T cell receptor beta chains listed next were all sequenced from one sample in a study of shared clonotypes between healthy human individuals. This table comes from immunoSEQ multiplex PCR, and its TCRdb copy is limited to in-frame clones, with some not included. This sample has 330,000 or so clones, with approximately 79% found just once. Input material: memory CD4+ T cells sorted from blood. The subset was: CD45RA-negative fraction. These receptors all stem from a man aged 30 to 45 in good health.

V and J are TRBV5-1 and TRBJ2-7; TRBD2 might be the D (6 bases). V dropped 0 bases and J dropped 6 bases, with 13 bases sitting between them. This CDR3 comprises 14 residues. CDR1 and CDR2 from the germline V gene are SGHRS and YFSETQ. CDR3 residues: CASSLVGGNAEQYF. CDR3 DNA: TGCGCCAGCAGCTTGGTTGGGGGGAACGCCGAGCAGTACTTC.

The chain is built from TRBV2 and TRBJ1-5; D ambiguous. The CDR3 is made up of 14 amino acids. The germline gives CDR1 SNHLY, CDR2 FYNNEI. V dropped 0 bases and J dropped 7 bases, with 10 bases sitting between them. The CDR3 region has the DNA TGTGCCAGCAGTGAAGCAGTACTAGAACAGCCCCAGCATTTT. Its protein product is CASSEAVLEQPQHF.

J is TRBJ1-1 and V is TRBV10-2, with D unresolved. Germline lookup yields CDR1 WSHSY and CDR2 SAAADI. The CDR3 length is 11 residues. Trimming removed 7 bases at V and 7 bases at J, with 10 bases between. CDR3: CASTGLNEAFF. DNA of the CDR3: TGCGCCAGCACTGGATTGAATGAAGCTTTCTTT.

This clone came up many times. V usage is TRBV5-5 and J usage is TRBJ1-4; D gene unclear. Germline CDR1 SGHKS, CDR2 YYEKEE (reference sequence). This CDR3 region has 15 residues. The germline V and J ends were trimmed by 4 bases and 0 bases, with 10 bases remaining between them. CDR3 nucleotides: TGTGCCAGCAGCCGGGATGGGGCAACTAATGAAAAACTGTTTTTT. Translated: CASSRDGATNEKLFF.

J is TRBJ1-4 and V is TRBV30; D is undetermined. Germline CDR1 is GTSNPN and CDR2 is SVGIG (reference sequence). V lost 1 base and J 8 bases, leaving 17 bases between the germline ends. CDR3 size: 15 residues. The CDR3 is CAWSAIHTVTEKLFF. The DNA for the CDR3 is TGTGCCTGGAGTGCCATACATACAGTGACCGAAAAACTGTTTTTT. The variable domain in full, with the rest retrieved from reference TRBV30 and TRBJ1-4, is SQTIHQWPATLVQPVGSPLSLECTVEGTSNPNLYWYRQAAGRGLQLLFYSVGIGQISSEVPQNLSASRPQDRQFILSSKKLLLSDSGFYLCAWSAIHTVTEKLFFGSGTQLSVL.

The gene calls are TRBV11-3 and TRBJ2-1; 8 bases map to TRBD1. This CDR3 has 14 residues. V was pared by 5 bases and J by 5 bases, with 5 bases of the junction left unmatched. The germline CDR1 and CDR2 sequences are SGHNT and YENEEA. CDR3 DNA: TGTGCCAGCAGCCCCCGGGACAGGAACAATGAGCAGTTCTTC. This gives the protein CASSPRDRNNEQFF.

This chain connects TRBV7-2 to TRBJ2-7, with 8 bases that match TRBD2. Germline V CDR1 and CDR2: SGHTA, FQGNSA. V lost 2 bases, J lost 2 bases, and 5 bases stayed unmatched. CDR3 size: 15 residues. The CDR3 spells CASSLQTSVTYEQYF. The CDR3 DNA sequence: TGTGCCAGCAGCTTACAGACTAGCGTAACCTACGAGCAGTACTTC.

The chain couples TRBV7-8 to TRBJ2-3, with TRBD2 as a possible D gene (6 bases). Trimming pared 4 bases from V and 6 bases from J, leaving 14 bases between. This CDR3 has 14 residues. Germline lookup yields CDR1 SGHVS and CDR2 FQNEAQ. The CDR3 nucleotides read TGTGCCAGCAGCTCGGAGGGGCGTGGGGATACGCAGTATTTT. Its protein is CASSSEGRGDTQYF. Filled out from reference TRBV7-8 and TRBJ2-3, the complete variable domain reads GAGVSQSPRYKVAKRGQDVALRCDPISGHVSLFWYQQALGQGPEFLTYFQNEAQLDKSGLPSDRFFAERPEGSVSTLKIQRTQQEDSAVYLCASSSEGRGDTQYFGPGTRLTVL.

A few counts support this clone. This chain connects TRBV29-1 to TRBJ1-2; TRBD1 agrees at 7 bases. J gave up 1 base and V 4 bases, and 12 bases lay outside the gene matches. The CDR3 length is 16 residues. CDR1 is SQVTM, CDR2 ANQGSEA, per germline. This CDR3 is CSVGIARGQLNYGYTF. CDR3 nucleotides: TGCAGCGTTGGCATCGCGCGGGGACAGCTTAACTATGGCTACACCTTC.

This sequence joins TRBV2 and TRBJ2-3; D not certain. V was trimmed by 6 bases and J by 4 bases, leaving 8 bases between them. In germline, CDR1 is SNHLY, CDR2 FYNNEI. This CDR3 is built from 12 residues. This CDR3 is CASRPVSDTQYF. The CDR3 DNA sequence: TGTGCCAGCAGGCCTGTGTCAGATACGCAGTATTTT.

J is TRBJ2-1 and V is TRBV18; TRBD2 matches 10 bases. V shed 0 bases and J 8 bases; nucleotides not matched to a gene: 10. The CDR3 has 17 residues. The germline CDR1 and CDR2 sequences are KGHSH and LQKENI. Here the CDR3 reads CASSPPVGSGRLDEQFF. The CDR3 DNA reads as TGTGCCAGCTCACCACCGGTGGGTAGCGGGAGGTTAGATGAGCAGTTCTTC. The whole variable domain, filled in from reference TRBV18 and TRBJ2-1, reads NAGVMQNPRHLVRRRGQEARLRCSPMKGHSHVYWYRQLPEEGLKFMVYLQKENIIDESGMPKERFSAEFPKEGPSILRIQQVVRGDSAAYFCASSPPVGSGRLDEQFFGPGTRLTVL.

This clone was counted a few times. V gene TRBV14 combines with J gene TRBJ2-7; 12 bases agree with TRBD2. The V segment lost 6 bases and the J segment 0 bases; nucleotides outside the gene matches: 12. Germline loops: CDR1 SGHDN, CDR2 FVKESK. The CDR3 loop spans 18 amino acids. DNA for the CDR3: TGTGCCAGCAGAAAGGGGGGGACTAGCGGGCGAAGCTCCTACGAGCAGTACTTC. Protein: CASRKGGTSGRSSYEQYF.

This chain joins TRBV2 and TRBJ2-3; 7 bases align to TRBD2. With 4 bases clipped from V and 1 base from J, the junction kept 11 bases outside the gene matches. CDR1 SNHLY and CDR2 FYNNEI come from the germline V gene. The CDR3 totals 17 residues. The CDR3 is CASSGRFGLAGTDTQYF. The CDR3, as DNA: TGTGCCAGCAGTGGTCGCTTCGGGCTAGCGGGCACAGATACGCAGTATTTT.

The V gene is TRBV28, the J gene TRBJ1-3, with unresolved D. This CDR3 spans 15 amino acids. V dropped 5 bases and J dropped 0 bases, with 11 bases sitting between them. Germline V gives CDR1 MDHEN, CDR2 SYDVKM. CDR3 amino acids: CASSLPEASGNTIYF. CDR3 DNA sequence: TGTGCCAGCAGTCTCCCAGAAGCCTCTGGAAACACCATATATTTT.

The V and J genes are TRBV15 and TRBJ2-1; 11 bases map to TRBD2. The germline gives CDR1 LNHNV, CDR2 YYDKDF (reference sequence). The V gene end was trimmed by 1 base and the J gene end by 8 bases; junction bases not matched to a gene: 13. The CDR3 length is 18 residues. CDR3 sequence reads: CATSRGGRGTSGRDEQFF. The CDR3 DNA reads as TGTGCCACCAGCAGAGGGGGGCGCGGGACTAGCGGACGGGATGAGCAGTTCTTC.

The count of this clone is one. V usage is TRBV5-8 and J usage is TRBJ2-1; 8 positions match TRBD2. The CDR3 extends over 18 amino acids. V shed 0 bases, J shed 7 bases, and the junction held 15 bases outside the gene matches. Per germline, CDR1 SGHTS and CDR2 YDEGEE. The CDR3 bases are TGTGCCAGCAGCTTGGCGTTACTTTTGCGGGAGGAGGTTAATGAGCAGTTCTTC. It codes for CASSLALLLREEVNEQFF.

The CDR3 protein is CASRISSGTDTQYF. In DNA form, the CDR3 reads TGTGCCAGCAGAATATCTAGCGGCACAGATACGCAGTATTTT. This sequence joins TRBV6-5 and TRBJ2-3; a weak D match, TRBD2 (6 bases). Trimming shortened V by 6 bases and J by 1 base, and 11 bases separated the two germline ends. Germline V gene lookup returns CDR1 MNHEY and CDR2 SVGAGI. This CDR3 contains 14 residues.

This chain connects TRBV6-1 to TRBJ1-5; 11 bases match TRBD1. Germline CDR1 reads MNHNS; CDR2 reads SASEGT. J was trimmed by 6 bases and V by 2 bases; bases with no gene match: 3. The CDR3 is 15 residues long. The CDR3 DNA sequence: TGTGCCAGCAGTGAAACCGGGACAGGGGGTCAGCCCCAGCATTTT. Amino acids: CASSETGTGGQPQHF.

As for this clone: The same CDR3 can be traced to other DNA sequences in this sample. The chain recombines TRBV19 with TRBJ2-5; TRBD2 matches 8 bases. Trimming removed 1 base from V and 5 bases from J; junction bases left unmatched: 9. Looked up from germline, CDR1 is LNHDA and CDR2 is SQIVND (reference sequence). The CDR3 has 16 residues. Here the CDR3 reads CASSIALAGGQETQYF. For the CDR3, the DNA is TGTGCCAGTAGTATAGCTCTAGCGGGCGGGCAGGAGACCCAGTACTTC.

The V call is TRBV10-3, the J call TRBJ2-7, with D possibly matching TRBD2 (6 bases). V gave up 4 bases and J gave up 9 bases, with 10 bases separating them. This CDR3 is 11 amino acids long. CDR1 and CDR2 from the germline V gene are ENHRY and SYGVKD. The CDR3 protein is CAISAAGPQYF. CDR3 DNA: TGTGCCATCAGTGCAGCGGGCCCGCAGTACTTC.

This clone came up a few times. The chain combines TRBV11-2 with TRBJ2-7; D is uncertain. V dropped 4 bases and J dropped 4 bases, with 26 bases sitting between them. Germline CDR1 SGHAT, CDR2 FQNNGV. The CDR3 extends over 18 amino acids. The CDR3 is CASSSPFVMTSPLYEQYF. The DNA of the CDR3 is TGTGCCAGCAGCTCCCCCTTTGTAATGACTTCTCCACTTTACGAGCAGTACTTC.

The gene calls are TRBV6-1 and TRBJ1-2; D possibly corresponds to TRBD1 (5 bases). Deletions cut 5 bases from V and 4 bases from J, with 8 bases between. The CDR3 spans 12 residues. Germline-derived CDR1 and CDR2 are MNHNS and SASEGT. The CDR3 loop reads CASSQTVYGYTF. CDR3 DNA sequence: TGTGCCAGCAGTCAGACAGTCTATGGCTACACCTTC.

In the case of this clone: This could be a read error, since a much larger clone is one nucleotide away. The chain links TRBV15 to TRBJ2-2; 12 positions agree with TRBD2. The CDR3 totals 18 residues. CDR1 and CDR2 (germline): LNHNV, YYDKDF (reference sequence). The CDR3 nucleotides read TGTGCCACCAGCAGAGTAACTAGCGGGAGGACGAACATCGGGGAGCTGTTTTTT. Its protein product is CATSRVTSGRTNIGELFF.

A few counts support this clone. The sample has other DNA sequences that encode this CDR3 too. The rearrangement uses TRBV29-1 and TRBJ2-7, with D perhaps matching TRBD2 (6 bases). Per the germline V gene, CDR1 is SQVTM and CDR2 is ANQGSEA. The germline V and J ends were trimmed by 2 bases and 5 bases, with 16 bases remaining between them. This CDR3 has 14 residues. CDR3 protein: CSVEMGHGGDEQYF. CDR3 in DNA: TGCAGCGTTGAAATGGGTCACGGAGGGGACGAGCAGTACTTC.

The rearrangement joins TRBV5-1 to TRBJ1-2; 7 nucleotides align to TRBD1. The CDR3 runs 12 residues. V shed 3 bases, J shed 5 bases, and the junction held 1 base outside the gene matches. The germline CDR1 and CDR2 sequences are SGHRS and YFSETQ. The CDR3 DNA sequence: TGCGCCAGCAGCTCACAGGGGTATGGCTACACCTTC. Its translation is CASSSQGYGYTF. Combining the CDR3 with reference TRBV5-1 and TRBJ1-2 gives the whole variable domain KAGVTQTPRYLIKTRGQQVTLSCSPISGHRSVSWYQQTPGQGLQFLFEYFSETQRNKGNFPGRFSGRQFSNSRSEMNVSTLELGDSALYLCASSSQGYGYTFGSGTRLTVV.

The chain links TRBV4-1 to TRBJ2-7; D call uncertain. CDR3 size: 13 residues. The V and J ends lost 1 base and 5 bases respectively, with 9 bases between them. The germline gives CDR1 MGHRA, CDR2 YSYEKL. CDR3 sequence reads: CASSQGRKDEQYF. CDR3 bases: TGCGCCAGCAGCCAAGGCCGGAAGGACGAGCAGTACTTC.

CDR3 bases: TGTGCCAGCAGTCCCCTCCAAAGGACCCTTAACACTGAAGCTTTCTTT. Protein product: CASSPLQRTLNTEAFF. This chain links TRBV2 with TRBJ1-1; D gene ambiguous. V was pared by 5 bases and J by 2 bases, with 18 bases between. CDR3 length: 16 residues. Germline CDR1 is SNHLY and CDR2 is FYNNEI.